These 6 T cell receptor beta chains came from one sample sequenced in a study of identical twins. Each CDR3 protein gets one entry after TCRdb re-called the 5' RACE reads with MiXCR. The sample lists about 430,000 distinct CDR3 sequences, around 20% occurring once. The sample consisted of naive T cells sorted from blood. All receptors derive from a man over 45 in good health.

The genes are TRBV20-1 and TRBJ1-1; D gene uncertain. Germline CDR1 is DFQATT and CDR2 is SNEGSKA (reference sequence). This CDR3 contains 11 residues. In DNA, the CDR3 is TGCGCCCCCTTGGGGAACACTGAAGCTTTCTTT. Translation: CAPLGNTEAFF.

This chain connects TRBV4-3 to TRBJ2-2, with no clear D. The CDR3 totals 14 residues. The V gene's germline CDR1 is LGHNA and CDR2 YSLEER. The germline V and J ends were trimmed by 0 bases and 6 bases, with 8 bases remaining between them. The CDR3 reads CASSQEGGAGELFF. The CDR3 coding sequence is TGCGCCAGCAGCCAAGAGGGTGGAGCCGGGGAGCTGTTTTTT.

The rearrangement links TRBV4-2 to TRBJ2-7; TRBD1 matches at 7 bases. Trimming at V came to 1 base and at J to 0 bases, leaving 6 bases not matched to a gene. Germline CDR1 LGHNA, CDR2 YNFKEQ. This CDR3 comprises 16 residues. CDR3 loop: CASSQGTGTRSYEQYF. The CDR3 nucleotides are TGTGCCAGCAGCCAAGGGACAGGAACCCGCTCCTACGAGCAGTACTTC.

CDR3 coding DNA: TGTGCCACCAGTGACAATCAGGGTTACAATGAGCAGTTCTTC. Translated, it gives CATSDNQGYNEQFF. The gene calls are TRBV24-1 and TRBJ2-1; possibly TRBD1 for D (5 bases). V lost 4 bases to trimming and J lost 4 bases, with 10 bases between them. The CDR3 totals 14 residues. Germline assignment: CDR1 KGHDR and CDR2 SFDVKD.

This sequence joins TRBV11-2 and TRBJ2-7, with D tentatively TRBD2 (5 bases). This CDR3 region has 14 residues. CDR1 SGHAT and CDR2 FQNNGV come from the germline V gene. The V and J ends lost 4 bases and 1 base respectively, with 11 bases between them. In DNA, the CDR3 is TGTGCCAGCAGCTCCCTCAGCGGATCCTACGAGCAGTACTTC. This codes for CASSSLSGSYEQYF.

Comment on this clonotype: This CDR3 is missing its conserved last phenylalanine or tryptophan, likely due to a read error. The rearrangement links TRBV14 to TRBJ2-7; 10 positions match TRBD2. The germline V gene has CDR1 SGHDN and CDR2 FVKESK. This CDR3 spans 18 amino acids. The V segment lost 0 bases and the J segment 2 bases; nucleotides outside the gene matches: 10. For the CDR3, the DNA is TGTGCCAGCAGCCAAGACGTAGCAGCGGGAGGGATAACCTACGAGCAGTACTAC. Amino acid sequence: CASSQDVAAGGITYEQYY.